This T cell receptor (beta chain) was sequenced in a study of cytomegalovirus exposure and HLA in healthy donors. In the PCR, 60 Vbeta and 13 Jbeta primers were used. TCRdb keeps only in-frame clones here, not all; method: immunoSEQ multiplex PCR. The sample yields about 160,000 clones, roughly four fifths seen once. Germline assignment: CDR1 GTSNPN and CDR2 SVGIG (reference sequence). This CDR3 contains 14 residues. V was cut by 7 bases and J by 4 bases, with 19 bases left in between. This sequence originates from a girl aged 2 to 10 in good health and CMV-seropositive. The rearrangement uses TRBV30 and TRBJ2-5; tentative D call: TRBD2 (6 bases). Source material: PBMCs. The CDR3 sequence: CAYSSGELGETQYF. CDR3 nucleotide sequence: TGTGCCTACAGTTCGGGAGAGCTTGGAGAGACCCAGTACTTC.